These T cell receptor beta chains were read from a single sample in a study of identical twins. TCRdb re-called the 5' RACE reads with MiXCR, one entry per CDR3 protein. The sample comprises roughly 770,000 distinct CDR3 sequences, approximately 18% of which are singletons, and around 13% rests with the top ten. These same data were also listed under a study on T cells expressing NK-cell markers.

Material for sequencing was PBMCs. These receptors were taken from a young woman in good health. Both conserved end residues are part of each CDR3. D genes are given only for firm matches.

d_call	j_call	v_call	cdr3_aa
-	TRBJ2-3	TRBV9	CASSAALLGTDTQYF
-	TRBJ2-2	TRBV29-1	CSVALTGELFF
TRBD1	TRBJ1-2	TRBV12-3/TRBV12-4	CASSSYVWDSSYGYTF
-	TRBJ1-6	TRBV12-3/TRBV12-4	CASRTTVNSPLHF
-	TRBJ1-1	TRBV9	CASSVGGGGTEAFF
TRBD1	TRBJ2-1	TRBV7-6	CASSFRGQGKQFF
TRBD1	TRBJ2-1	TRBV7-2	CASSSDRGMHNEQFF
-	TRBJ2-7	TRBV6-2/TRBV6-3	CATYPRDALSYEQYF
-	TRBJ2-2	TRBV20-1	CSARGAAGGTGELFF
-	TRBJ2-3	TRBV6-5	CASSYGAVRDTQYF
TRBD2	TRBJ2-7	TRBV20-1	CSAALAGETRQYF